This passage covers 22 T cell receptor beta chains from one sample sequenced in a study of blood T cells in healthy people across ages. A sample-barcoded 5' primer and a J-beta primer mix were used in a second PCR of roughly 7 to 11 cycles. MiXCR, run by TCRdb on the 5' RACE reads, gives a single entry per CDR3 protein. The sample includes 760,000 or so distinct CDR3 sequences, 25% seen only once; the top ten take 8% to 10%. These same data were also listed under a study on T cells of mothers and their children.

Sequenced sample: blood. Source of these receptors: a boy aged 5-17 years in good health.

V is TRBV12-3 or TRBV12-4 and J is TRBJ1-2, with D tentatively TRBD1 (6 bases). This CDR3 is built from 16 residues. Deletions cut 7 bases from V and 1 base from J, with 19 bases between. The CDR3 nucleotides read TGTGCCAGCAATGAAGAGGGGGGGGCAGTTAACTATGGCTACACCTTC. It translates to CASNEEGGAVNYGYTF.

The chain recombines TRBV20-1 with TRBJ2-1; possible D gene TRBD2, 7 bases. The V and J ends lost 1 base and 6 bases respectively, with 13 bases between them. Germline V gene data show CDR1 as DFQATT and CDR2 as SNEGSKA (reference sequence). The CDR3 runs 14 residues. The CDR3 DNA follows: TGCAGTGCTAGAGGGACTAGGGGGGTCAATGAGCAGTTCTTC. Protein product: CSARGTRGVNEQFF.

There are a few counts of this clonotype. The rearrangement uses TRBV2 and TRBJ2-1; 12 bases are a match to TRBD1. This CDR3 region has 18 residues. Per the germline V gene, CDR1 is SNHLY and CDR2 is FYNNEI. Trimming cost V 6 bases and J 0 bases; bases outside gene matches: 9. CDR3 DNA sequence: TGTGCCAGCAGGGGGGACAGGGGGCACCAGAGCTCCTACAATGAGCAGTTCTTC. Translation gives CASRGDRGHQSSYNEQFF.

The table lists this clonotype with a few counts. The chain carries TRBV5-1 and TRBJ2-3, with 10 positions matching TRBD2. V lost 5 bases and J lost 3; bases outside the gene matches: 9. There are 16 residues in the CDR3. Per germline, CDR1 SGHRS and CDR2 YFSETQ. CDR3 loop: CASSKGASGSTDTQYF. The DNA of the CDR3 is TGCGCCAGCAGTAAAGGGGCTAGCGGGAGTACAGATACGCAGTATTTT.

The chain has TRBV9 and TRBJ1-6; D not resolved. Trimming pared 3 bases from V and 6 bases from J, leaving 13 bases between. This CDR3 is built from 15 residues. Germline V gene lookup returns CDR1 SGDLS and CDR2 YYNGEE. CDR3 bases: TGTGCCAGCAGCGCGACGTTGGAGCCTAATTCACCCCTCCACTTT. It translates to CASSATLEPNSPLHF. Full variable domain (missing parts from reference TRBV9 and TRBJ1-6): DSGVTQTPKHLITATGQRVTLRCSPRSGDLSVYWYQQSLDQGLQFLIQYYNGEERAKGNILERFSAQQFPDLHSELNLSSLELGDSALYFCASSATLEPNSPLHFGNGTRLTVT.

V gene TRBV3-1 combines with J gene TRBJ2-4, with 8 bases that match TRBD2. Per the germline V gene, CDR1 is LGHDT and CDR2 is YNNKEL (reference sequence). V was clipped by 0 bases and J by 2 bases; unmatched bases: 9. The CDR3 totals 18 residues. DNA for the CDR3: TGTGCCAGCAGCCAAGAACGGACGGGGGGGCGGACCAAAAACATTCAGTACTTC. Its translation: CASSQERTGGRTKNIQYF.

This clonotype came up a few times. The chain couples TRBV9 to TRBJ2-1, with D possibly TRBD1 on 5 matching bases. The CDR3 contains 13 residues. Germline assignment: CDR1 SGDLS and CDR2 YYNGEE. With 0 bases removed from V and 9 bases from J, the gap between germline ends came to 10 bases. DNA of the CDR3: TGTGCCAGCAGCGTAGGATCAGGGCCTGAGCAGTTCTTC. It is translated as CASSVGSGPEQFF.

The genes are TRBV20-1 and TRBJ2-1, with D tentatively TRBD1 or TRBD2 (5 bases each). With 1 base removed from V and 8 bases from J, the gap between germline ends came to 18 bases. Germline lookup yields CDR1 DFQATT and CDR2 SNEGSKA (reference sequence). This CDR3 is built from 15 residues. CDR3 sequence: CSARGGTNIYDEQFF. CDR3 in DNA: TGCAGTGCTAGAGGTGGGACCAATATCTATGATGAGCAGTTCTTC.

The V gene is TRBV4-1, the J gene TRBJ2-5, with 9 bases identical to TRBD2. V trimming: 5 bases; J trimming: 2 bases; junction bases outside the gene matches: 9. Germline CDR1 reads MGHRA; CDR2 reads YSYEKL. CDR3 length equals 16 residues. The CDR3 is CASSSRLAANQETQYF. The CDR3 DNA sequence: TGCGCCAGCAGCTCAAGACTAGCGGCGAATCAAGAGACCCAGTACTTC.

Here the CDR3 DNA reads TGTGCCAGCAGTCGGACTAGCGGGAGCCCGTCAGATACGCAGTATTTT. It yields the protein CASSRTSGSPSDTQYF. The chain is built from TRBV7-2 and TRBJ2-3; 13 bases match TRBD2. In germline, CDR1 is SGHTA, CDR2 FQGNSA. The CDR3 runs to 16 residues. The J segment lost 4 bases and the V segment lost 6 bases, leaving 7 bases of the junction unmatched.

In this sample, this clonotype turned up many times. The rearrangement joins TRBV28 to TRBJ1-5; no definite D call. V was cut by 7 bases and J by 6 bases, with 10 bases left in between. Germline CDR1 MDHEN, CDR2 SYDVKM. This CDR3 has 12 residues. The CDR3 loop reads CASKAGGQPQHF. CDR3 DNA sequence: TGTGCCAGCAAGGCGGGTGGTCAGCCCCAGCATTTT. The variable domain in full, with the rest retrieved from reference TRBV28 and TRBJ1-5, is DVKVTQSSRYLVKRTGEKVFLECVQDMDHENMFWYRQDPGLGLRLIYFSYDVKMKEKGDIPEGYSVSREKKERFSLILESASTNQTSMYLCASKAGGQPQHFGDGTRLSIL.

V and J are TRBV28 and TRBJ2-7, with a weak D call TRBD2 (5 bases). Trimming stripped 6 bases from V and 3 bases from J, with 12 bases between. The CDR3 contains 13 residues. Germline V CDR1 and CDR2: MDHEN, SYDVKM. DNA of the CDR3: TGTGCCAGCAGGGTGCGGGCGCTCTACGAGCAGTACTTC. Its protein product is CASRVRALYEQYF.

V and J are TRBV6-1 and TRBJ2-5; 7 bases match TRBD1. Trimming at V came to 2 bases and at J to 3 bases, leaving 15 bases not matched to a gene. Germline V gives CDR1 MNHNS, CDR2 SASEGT. This CDR3 comprises 18 residues. The CDR3 region has the DNA TGTGCCAGCAGTGAAAATTTTCGAGGGGGCGGATTAAAAGAGACCCAGTACTTC. Amino acid sequence: CASSENFRGGGLKETQYF.

This clonotype was observed a handful of times. The chain recombines TRBV7-9 with TRBJ2-7; D may be TRBD1 (5 bases). Germline lookup yields CDR1 SEHNR and CDR2 FQNEAQ (reference sequence). Trimming removed 5 bases at V and 2 bases at J, with 16 bases between. The CDR3 extends over 15 amino acids. CDR3 DNA sequence: TGTGCCAGCAGCGGATTCTTGCAGGGAACCTACGAGCAGTACTTC. Its protein is CASSGFLQGTYEQYF.

The J gene is TRBJ2-7, the V gene TRBV7-9; TRBD1 might be the D (5 bases). V was trimmed by 1 base and J by 2 bases, leaving 9 bases between them. The length of the CDR3 is 14 residues. Germline CDR1 SEHNR, CDR2 FQNEAQ (reference sequence). In DNA, the CDR3 is TGTGCCAGCAGCTTAGACACAGGCCCCTACGAGCAGTACTTC. It specifies CASSLDTGPYEQYF.

This sequence joins TRBV6-5 and TRBJ2-5, with a weak D call TRBD2 (6 bases). The V end was cut by 7 bases, the J end by 0 bases, with 9 bases between. The germline V gene encodes CDR1 MNHEY and CDR2 SVGAGI. The CDR3 length is 13 residues. The CDR3 coding sequence is TGTGCCAGCATGGCGGGGTACCAAGAGACCCAGTACTTC. Its translation is CASMAGYQETQYF.

This clonotype turned up a few times. The chain carries TRBV4-2 and TRBJ2-2; 9 bases agree with TRBD1. The J segment lost 1 base and the V segment lost 0 bases, leaving 3 bases of the junction unmatched. The CDR3 is 17 amino acids. Germline-derived CDR1 and CDR2 are LGHNA and YNFKEQ. The CDR3 bases are TGTGCCAGCAGCCAAGATTTGGGACAGGGGAACACCGGGGAGCTGTTTTTT. Encoded protein: CASSQDLGQGNTGELFF.

The rearrangement links TRBV29-1 to TRBJ2-7; the D gene could be TRBD1 or TRBD2 (5 bases each). The germline gives CDR1 SQVTM, CDR2 ANQGSEA. The CDR3 loop spans 11 amino acids. V gave up 7 bases and J gave up 6 bases, with 13 bases separating them. CDR3 loop: CSAELGAEQYF. The CDR3 DNA reads TGCAGCGCGGAACTAGGGGCCGAGCAGTACTTC.

The chain joins TRBV7-6 to TRBJ2-5; TRBD2 matches 7 bases. The J call is doubtful: the DNA matches TRBJ2-1 better. This CDR3 contains 16 residues. Germline CDR1 reads SGHVS; CDR2 reads FNYEAQ. In DNA, the CDR3 is TGTGCCAGCAGCTCAACAACCGGGAGGTTTTACAATGAGCAGTTCTTC. Its protein product is CASSSTTGRFYNEQFF.

The rearrangement links TRBV12-3 or TRBV12-4 to TRBJ1-1; D gene unclear. Between the trimmed V and J ends, which lost 2 bases and 4 bases, there was a span of 8 bases. The CDR3 sequence is 13 residues long. CDR3 loop: CASSLWWGTEAFF. The CDR3 nucleotides are TGTGCCAGCAGTTTATGGTGGGGCACTGAAGCTTTCTTT.

In its sample, this clonotype was seen a few times. This chain uses TRBV7-2 with TRBJ1-2; D may be TRBD1 (6 bases). CDR1 is SGHTA, CDR2 FQGNSA, per germline. This CDR3 comprises 16 residues. The V and J ends lost 1 base and 0 bases respectively, with 12 bases between them. CDR3 DNA: TGTGCCAGCAGCTTAGATCCGGGACAAGCTAACTATGGCTACACCTTC. Translating gives CASSLDPGQANYGYTF.

This rearrangement joins TRBV5-1 to TRBJ2-1; D perhaps matches TRBD1 (6 bases). The end of the DNA is better explained by TRBJ2-7, so the J call may be wrong. This CDR3 has 13 amino acids. CDR1 and CDR2 (germline): SGHRS, YFSETQ. The CDR3 DNA reads as TGCGCCAGCGAGGGGGACACCTCCTACGAGCAGTACTTC. Protein sequence: CASEGDTSYEQYF.